The text below deals with one T cell receptor (beta chain). This specimen belongs to a study of cytotoxic CD8 clonotypes in ibrutinib-treated CLL. Deep sequencing aimed at 1 in 200,000 to 1 in 1 million T cells' resolution. Assay used: immunoSEQ multiplex PCR; TCRdb lists only in-frame clones, some missing. Here the sample spans hundreds of thousands of clones, around 66% being singletons. This TCR came from a human donor with chronic lymphocytic leukemia. The sequencing used PBMCs, collected after 36 months of ibrutinib treatment.

The CDR3 sequence: CASSLVGRLARETQYF. The DNA for the CDR3 is TGTGCCAGCAGCTTAGTTGGAAGACTAGCCCGTGAGACCCAGTACTTC. J is TRBJ2-5 and V is TRBV7-6, with 7 bases aligning to TRBD2. The ends lost 1 base at V and 5 bases at J; junction bases unmatched: 10. The CDR3 has 16 residues. Germline values: CDR1 SGHVS, CDR2 FNYEAQ.